This T cell receptor beta chain was sequenced during a study of metastatic and nonmetastatic thyroid tumors. Thyroid surgery took place with no prior treatment in any patient. This clone is a singleton in its sample. TCRdb reanalyzed the PCR reads via MiXCR. The profile covers some 4,500 clones, with less than 20% appearing a single time and approximately 25% taken by the ten largest. Trimming took 4 bases from V and 8 from J, leaving 15 bases between them. The CDR3 consists of 13 residues. The germline V gene has CDR1 SGHRS and CDR2 YFSETQ. The material sequenced was adjacent normal tissue. The receptor was derived from a male donor with papillary thyroid cancer or a benign thyroid nodule (not recorded which). Some clones in this sample may be carry-over from other donors' samples. The V call is TRBV5-1, the J call TRBJ1-2, with D perhaps matching TRBD1 (5 bases). The DNA of the CDR3 is TGCGCCAGCAGCCCCGAGGGGCTGCTGGGCTACACCTTC. As protein: CASSPEGLLGYTF.